This T cell receptor beta chain is drawn from a study of cytomegalovirus exposure and HLA in healthy donors. Data came from immunoSEQ multiplex PCR; TCRdb stores just in-frame clones and leaves some out. The repertoire consists of approximately 190,000 clones, with 84% occurring once and the leading ten covering around 6.7%. Germline values: CDR1 LNHDA, CDR2 SQIVND (reference sequence). Trimming left V 0 bases short and J 2 bases short, with 9 bases between. CDR3 length: 15 amino acids. The sequencing input was PBMCs. The chain is built from TRBV19 and TRBJ2-3; D call uncertain. The TCR was taken from a man aged 18 to 35 in good health and CMV-seropositive. The CDR3 DNA reads TGTGCCAGTAGTATAGAAGGCGGTAACACAGATACGCAGTATTTT. Translating it yields CASSIEGGNTDTQYF.